Detailed here is one T cell receptor (beta chain). Its specificity is unknown. The data were taken from a study of shared clonotypes between healthy human individuals. About the study: Used for every donor were three CD4 naive, three CD4 memory, two CD8 naive and one CD8 memory plate.

Overall study findings and caveats: Shared clonotypes: about 5% naive CD4, about 3.5% naive CD8, about 2.5% memory CD4, approximately 0.41% memory CD8. Compared with clonotypes that all four donors shared, non-shared clonotypes had lower generation probabilities.

The naive CD8 population came from CD45RO-negative cells selected for CCR7, without terminally differentiated effector memory CD45RA+ cells. None of the donors, who were healthy HIV-negative adults, had recently had acute infections or vaccinations. Measured with immunoSEQ multiplex PCR; TCRdb has only the in-frame clones, and not every one. This table has some 2 million clones, 85% to 95% appearing once. Losses at the gene ends were 4 bases for V and 4 bases for J; bases not matched to a gene: 8. The CDR3 is made up of 16 amino acids. Per the germline V gene, CDR1 is SGHTS and CDR2 is YDEGEE. This sequence was found in a man aged 18-30 years in good health. The chain couples TRBV5-8 to TRBJ1-5; 10 bases agree with TRBD1. The sequenced sample consisted of naive CD8+ T cells sorted from blood. The CDR3 loop is CASSLGTGDTNQPQHF. CDR3 DNA sequence: TGTGCCAGCAGCCTTGGGACAGGGGACACTAATCAGCCCCAGCATTTT.